This record concerns one T cell receptor (beta chain) sequence. The antigen remains undetermined. The data were obtained in a study of shared clonotypes between healthy human individuals. Study as a whole: Per donor, three plates held CD4 naive cells, three held CD4 memory, two held CD8 naive and one held CD8 memory. Overall study findings and caveats: What naive subsets generally showed was a larger estimated richness than memory subsets showed. Clonotype sharing across donors was expected to vary with sequencing depth.

Trimming at V came to 5 bases and at J to 12 bases, leaving 12 bases not matched to a gene. CDR3 length: 16 amino acids. Germline CDR1 reads SGHNT; CDR2 reads YYREEE (reference sequence). Sequencing was performed with immunoSEQ multiplex PCR; in TCRdb, only in-frame clones are kept and a portion is missing. The table includes more than 2,000,000 clones, just over 90% detected once. This chain connects TRBV5-4 to TRBJ2-6, with TRBD1 matching 12 bases. Sequenced: naive CD4+ T cells sorted from blood. Indicated subset: CD45RA+ positively selected. This receptor was obtained from a man between 18 and 35 years old in good health. The DNA for the CDR3 is TGTGCCAGCAGGAATGGGACAGGGGGCTACAGGGGCGTCCTGACTTTC. Protein product: CASRNGTGGYRGVLTF. The whole variable domain, filled in from reference TRBV5-4 and TRBJ2-6, reads ETGVTQSPTHLIKTRGQQVTLRCSSQSGHNTVSWYQQALGQGPQFIFQYYREEENGRGNFPPRFSGLQFPNYSSELNVNALELDDSALYLCASRNGTGGYRGVLTFGAGSRLTVL.